These 30 T cell receptor beta chains originate from one sample sequenced in a study of PD-1 blockade in classical Hodgkin lymphoma. Measured with immunoSEQ multiplex PCR; TCRdb has only the in-frame clones, and not every one. This sample carries around 16,000 clones, about 86% of them seen once, and the ten largest clones take around 0.86%. Stated time point: newly diagnosed, previously untreated cHL patient sample. By magnetic negative selection, CD4+ T cells were purified from thawed PBMCs. The sample was CD4+ T cells from blood. These receptors were taken from a human donor with classical Hodgkin lymphoma.

The genes are TRBV6-1 and TRBJ2-4, with 7 bases identical to TRBD1. The V segment lost 4 bases and the J segment 1 base; nucleotides outside the gene matches: 7. The V gene's germline CDR1 is MNHNS and CDR2 SASEGT. This CDR3 contains 16 residues. CDR3 nucleotide sequence: TGTGCCAGCAGTGGGGCGGTGACAGGGGCCAAAAACATTCAGTACTTC. Translated: CASSGAVTGAKNIQYF.

V usage is TRBV5-4 and J usage is TRBJ2-1; 12 bases line up with TRBD2. This CDR3 spans 16 amino acids. The germline V gene encodes CDR1 SGHNT and CDR2 YYREEE (reference sequence). The V gene end was trimmed by 4 bases and the J gene end by 9 bases; junction bases not matched to a gene: 11. CDR3 in amino acids: CASSAGTSGFYGEQFF. CDR3 in DNA: TGTGCCAGCAGCGCCGGGACTAGCGGGTTCTACGGTGAGCAGTTCTTC.

The rearrangement uses TRBV7-9 and TRBJ2-7; possible D gene TRBD2, 5 bases. The germline gives CDR1 SEHNR, CDR2 FQNEAQ (reference sequence). CDR3 length equals 13 residues. V was clipped by 6 bases and J by 3 bases, with 12 bases between them. The CDR3 region has the DNA TGTGCCAGCAGTCCTACTAGACACTACGAGCAGTACTTC. Translated: CASSPTRHYEQYF. The full variable domain, its missing parts supplied by reference TRBV7-9 and TRBJ2-7, is DTGVSQNPRHKITKRGQNVTFRCDPISEHNRLYWYRQTLGQGPEFLTYFQNEAQLEKSRLLSDRFSAERPKGSFSTLEIQRTEQGDSAMYLCASSPTRHYEQYFGPGTRLTVT.

The chain has TRBV5-1 and TRBJ2-1, with 11 positions matching TRBD2. CDR1 is SGHRS and CDR2 is YFSETQ in the germline V gene. The junction had 4 bases not matched to a gene; V was cut back by 4 bases and J by 1 base. CDR3 length: 16 residues. The CDR3 sequence is CASSLIAGGSYNEQFF. The CDR3 coding sequence is TGCGCCAGCAGCCTTATAGCGGGAGGGTCCTACAATGAGCAGTTCTTC.

This clone showed up just once. The chain recombines TRBV2 with TRBJ2-5; D is perhaps TRBD2 (5 bases). The V and J ends lost 6 bases and 4 bases respectively, with 6 bases between them. Germline V gene lookup returns CDR1 SNHLY and CDR2 FYNNEI. The CDR3 spans 11 residues. The CDR3 DNA is TGTGCCAGCAGAGGAGGAGAGACCCAGTACTTC. It specifies CASRGGETQYF.

The chain recombines TRBV27 with TRBJ2-3; perhaps D is TRBD1 or TRBD2 (5 bases each). Deletions cut 6 bases from V and 0 bases from J, with 13 bases between. This CDR3 has 15 residues. Germline V gives CDR1 MNHEY, CDR2 SMNVEV (reference sequence). The CDR3 DNA follows: TGTGCCAGCAGGCCGTTGGGGGTGAGCACAGATACGCAGTATTTT. Its translation: CASRPLGVSTDTQYF.

This chain links TRBV28 with TRBJ2-7; TRBD1 aligns across 8 bases. J was trimmed by 3 bases and V by 6 bases; bases with no gene match: 7. CDR3 length equals 14 residues. Germline V gene lookup returns CDR1 MDHEN and CDR2 SYDVKM. The CDR3 coding sequence is TGTGCCAGCAGCCCGGGACAGGCCAACTACGAGCAGTACTTC. Encoded protein: CASSPGQANYEQYF.

In nucleotides, the CDR3 is TGTGCCAGCAGCTTAGAGTCCGGGCTAGGACAGCCCCAGCATTTT. Its translation is CASSLESGLGQPQHF. This chain uses TRBV7-2 with TRBJ1-5; no clear D. Germline CDR1 and CDR2: SGHTA and FQGNSA. Trimming took off 1 base at V and 7 bases at J, with 14 bases between the two ends. The CDR3 runs to 15 residues.

This chain uses TRBV7-2 with TRBJ1-5, with 8 nucleotides matching TRBD1. Per germline, CDR1 SGHTA and CDR2 FQGNSA. This CDR3 has 16 amino acids. J lost 3 bases, V lost 5 bases, and 9 bases had no gene match. CDR3 region: CASSDVPTGVNQPQHF. The CDR3 region has the DNA TGTGCCAGCAGCGACGTCCCGACAGGGGTCAATCAGCCCCAGCATTTT.

This clone was detected once. This chain links TRBV11-2 with TRBJ2-5; 8 bases map to TRBD1. Trimming at V came to 0 bases and at J to 5 bases, leaving 5 bases not matched to a gene. The CDR3 spans 15 residues. The germline gives CDR1 SGHAT, CDR2 FQNNGV. The CDR3 spells CASSLDRGRGETQYF. Here the CDR3 DNA reads TGTGCCAGCAGCTTAGACAGGGGGCGCGGGGAGACCCAGTACTTC.

V and J are TRBV28 and TRBJ2-2; D unclear. Trimming shortened V by 1 base and J by 1 base, and 10 bases separated the two germline ends. CDR1 and CDR2 from the germline V gene are MDHEN and SYDVKM. The CDR3 runs to 16 residues. The CDR3 DNA is TGTGCCAGCAGTTTATATCACAGCTTGAACACCGGGGAGCTGTTTTTT. Translation: CASSLYHSLNTGELFF.

This chain uses TRBV19 with TRBJ2-3; 8 bases match TRBD1. The CDR3 is 15 residues long. V was clipped by 5 bases and J by 0 bases; unmatched bases: 4. In germline, CDR1 is LNHDA, CDR2 SQIVND (reference sequence). The CDR3 spells CASSPRGQSTDTQYF. The DNA for the CDR3 is TGTGCCAGTAGTCCCAGGGGGCAGAGCACAGATACGCAGTATTTT.

The chain carries TRBV7-2 and TRBJ2-7; 9 bases agree with TRBD1. CDR1 is SGHTA, CDR2 FQGNSA, per germline. This CDR3 is 14 amino acids long. With V trimmed by 3 bases and J by 4 bases, 4 bases remained unmatched. CDR3 nucleotides: TGTGCCAGCAGCTTCGGGACAGGGTTTTACGAGCAGTACTTC. Amino acid sequence: CASSFGTGFYEQYF.

This rearrangement joins TRBV4-1 to TRBJ1-4; D is ambiguous. Germline values: CDR1 MGHRA, CDR2 YSYEKL. CDR3 size: 12 residues. The V and J ends lost 1 base and 8 bases respectively, with 5 bases between them. CDR3 DNA sequence: TGCGCCAGCAGCCAAGCTTACGAAAAACTGTTTTTT. Its translation is CASSQAYEKLFF.

The chain has TRBV2 and TRBJ1-1; D call uncertain. Germline CDR1 reads SNHLY; CDR2 reads FYNNEI. Trimming took 4 bases from V and 5 from J, leaving 11 bases between them. The CDR3 covers 13 residues. In nucleotides, the CDR3 is TGTGCCAGCAGTGCGGCCAGAGGGACTGAAGCTTTCTTT. Encoded protein: CASSAARGTEAFF.

This clone was observed once. J is TRBJ2-1 and V is TRBV28, with TRBD2 matching over 8 bases. From germline, CDR1 is MDHEN and CDR2 SYDVKM. The CDR3 spans 16 residues. V was pared by 5 bases and J by 7 bases, with 13 bases of the junction left unmatched. CDR3 coding DNA: TGTGCCAGCAGTCCCCAGGGAGCGGGGGAGGGAAATGAGCAGTTCTTC. It translates to CASSPQGAGEGNEQFF. Full variable domain (remainder filled in from reference TRBV28 and TRBJ2-1): DVKVTQSSRYLVKRTGEKVFLECVQDMDHENMFWYRQDPGLGLRLIYFSYDVKMKEKGDIPEGYSVSREKKERFSLILESASTNQTSMYLCASSPQGAGEGNEQFFGPGTRLTVL.

The chain employs TRBV2 and TRBJ1-1, with 7 bases lining up with TRBD1. With V trimmed by 3 bases and J by 3 bases, 4 bases remained unmatched. Germline CDR1 reads SNHLY; CDR2 reads FYNNEI. CDR3 length: 14 amino acids. The CDR3 DNA is TGTGCCAGCAGTGACCAGGGGGTTGACACTGAAGCTTTCTTT. This encodes CASSDQGVDTEAFF.

The V gene is TRBV10-3, the J gene TRBJ2-7; D possibly matches TRBD1 or TRBD2 (6 bases each). Germline assignment: CDR1 ENHRY and CDR2 SYGVKD. V was pared by 10 bases and J by 5 bases, with 15 bases between. The CDR3 consists of 12 residues. This chain's CDR3 is CATQRGTHEQYF. In nucleotides, the CDR3 is TGTGCCACCCAACGGGGGACACACGAGCAGTACTTC.

The J gene is TRBJ1-1, the V gene TRBV14, with TRBD1 matching 7 bases. Looked up from germline, CDR1 is SGHDN and CDR2 is FVKESK. This CDR3 spans 14 amino acids. The junction had 2 bases not matched to a gene; V was cut back by 3 bases and J by 1 base. The CDR3 is CASSHRQGNTEAFF. In nucleotides, the CDR3 is TGTGCCAGCAGCCACCGACAGGGGAACACTGAAGCTTTCTTT. Drawing the rest from reference TRBV14 and TRBJ1-1, the complete variable domain is EAGVTQFPSHSVIEKGQTVTLRCDPISGHDNLYWYRRVMGKEIKFLLHFVKESKQDESGMPNNRFLAERTGGTYSTLKVQPAELEDSGVYFCASSHRQGNTEAFFGQGTRLTVV.

This clone was counted a few times. The chain couples TRBV28 to TRBJ2-5, with a tentative D call TRBD2 (5 bases). V was clipped by 2 bases and J by 7 bases, with 5 bases between them. CDR1 is MDHEN and CDR2 is SYDVKM in the germline V gene. CDR3 length equals 11 residues. CDR3 DNA sequence: TGTGCCAGCAGTTTAGAGGGGACCCAGTACTTC. Residues: CASSLEGTQYF.

V and J are TRBV7-5 and TRBJ1-3; the D call TRBD1 from the table was never checked on the DNA. TRBV7-5 is a pseudogene. This CDR3 spans 15 amino acids. In DNA form, the CDR3 reads TGTGCCAGCAGTCTAGGACAGACCTCTGGAAACACCATATATTTT. This gives the protein CASSLGQTSGNTIYF.

This sequence joins TRBV7-6 and TRBJ2-3; 7 positions agree with TRBD1. The CDR3 runs to 18 residues. The ends lost 2 bases at V and 0 bases at J; junction bases unmatched: 11. CDR1 and CDR2 from the germline V gene are SGHVS and FNYEAQ. The CDR3 nucleotides read TGTGCCAGCAGCTTAAGAAGGACGGGACAGTCTAGCACAGATACGCAGTATTTT. Translated: CASSLRRTGQSSTDTQYF.

This clone appeared a single time. This rearrangement joins TRBV7-2 to TRBJ2-5; no clear D. CDR3 length equals 14 residues. Per germline, CDR1 SGHTA and CDR2 FQGNSA. Trimming took off 1 base at V and 4 bases at J, with 10 bases between the two ends. The CDR3 DNA is TGTGCCAGCAGCTTAGATACGTCTCGAGAGACCCAGTACTTC. It yields the protein CASSLDTSRETQYF.

The sample holds one count of this clone. The chain links TRBV29-1 to TRBJ1-2; 7 bases match TRBD1. The V gene end was trimmed by 3 bases and the J gene end by 3 bases; junction bases not matched to a gene: 16. The CDR3 is 17 residues long. The V gene's germline CDR1 is SQVTM and CDR2 ANQGSEA. This CDR3 is CSVDFQQGLGGHYGYTF. The CDR3 DNA reads as TGCAGCGTTGATTTTCAACAGGGGCTAGGGGGCCACTATGGCTACACCTTC.

The chain is built from TRBV28 and TRBJ2-2; no clear D. V gave up 7 bases and J gave up 6 bases, with 9 bases separating them. The CDR3 is 12 residues long. The germline V gene encodes CDR1 MDHEN and CDR2 SYDVKM. Here the CDR3 DNA reads TGTGCCAGCACTGTAAACGCCGGGGAGCTGTTTTTT. Translation gives CASTVNAGELFF.

V usage is TRBV9 and J usage is TRBJ1-1; D may be TRBD1 (6 bases). Germline values: CDR1 SGDLS, CDR2 YYNGEE. V gave up 3 bases and J gave up 1 base, with 7 bases separating them. The CDR3 runs 13 residues. The DNA of the CDR3 is TGTGCCAGCAGCGAGGGGGGGAACACTGAAGCTTTCTTT. Translation gives CASSEGGNTEAFF.

V gene TRBV4-1 combines with J gene TRBJ2-7; TRBD1 agrees at 8 bases. This CDR3 is built from 15 residues. V was clipped by 1 base and J by 4 bases; unmatched bases: 6. Germline CDR1 reads MGHRA; CDR2 reads YSYEKL. For the CDR3, the DNA is TGCGCCAGCAGCCAAGTGGACAGGGTAGGGTACGAGCAGTACTTC. It translates to CASSQVDRVGYEQYF.

The chain joins TRBV2 to TRBJ2-2; D is unclear. Trimming cost V 6 bases and J 11 bases, with 16 bases left between them. This CDR3 spans 13 amino acids. Germline CDR1 SNHLY, CDR2 FYNNEI. CDR3 sequence reads: CASSGDLVAELFF. CDR3 bases: TGTGCCAGCAGCGGAGACCTTGTCGCTGAGCTGTTTTTT.

V usage is TRBV7-9 and J usage is TRBJ2-2; 8 bases match TRBD2. The CDR3 extends over 14 amino acids. Germline trimming cut 5 bases from V and 6 bases from J; bases unmatched to any gene: 5. Germline CDR1 is SEHNR and CDR2 is FQNEAQ (reference sequence). The chain's CDR3 is CASSRTSLPGELFF. CDR3 nucleotides: TGTGCCAGCAGCCGGACTAGCTTGCCCGGGGAGCTGTTTTTT.

The chain uses TRBV7-9 and TRBJ2-5; TRBD2 aligns across 8 bases. The CDR3 sequence is 15 residues long. CDR1 and CDR2 (germline): SEHNR, FQNEAQ (reference sequence). V lost 1 base to trimming and J lost 5 bases; unmatched junction nucleotides: 6. Written as DNA, the CDR3 is TGTGCCAGCAGCTTAGGCACTAGCGGTAGGGAGACCCAGTACTTC. Its translation: CASSLGTSGRETQYF.